This T cell receptor (beta chain) was captured in a study of naive and memory T cell subsets. Regarding this clonotype: Its antigen is unknown.

Notes on the study in general: Findings for naive and memory subsets could not be checked against ground truth.

An equimolar mix of two oligonucleotides served as the beta constant-region primer for TRBC1 and TRBC2. The ligated cDNA underwent four PCR rounds using SP2 and nested alpha and beta constant-region primers. A 12-nucleotide UMI and the SP2 primer were added to the cDNA 3' end by oligonucleotide ligation. TCRdb ran MiXCR on the UMI-ligation and nested PCR reads and lists one entry per CDR3 protein. The table records just over 80,000 distinct CDR3 sequences, approximately 9.2% of them present only once. Cells stained for CD3, CD4, CD8, CD45RA, CD27 and viability were sorted into four CD45RA/CD27 subsets. The CDR3 sequence is 15 residues long. Trimming stripped 2 bases from V and 3 bases from J, with 14 bases between. From germline, CDR1 is SQVTM and CDR2 ANQGSEA.

This sequence joins TRBV29-1 and TRBJ2-1; D is unclear. Specimen: naive CD8+ T cells from blood. The receptor was derived from a human donor in good health. CDR3 amino acids: CSVEYSPTLYNEQFF. CDR3 in DNA: TGCAGCGTTGAATACAGTCCGACTCTCTACAATGAGCAGTTCTTC.